A single T cell receptor beta chain is shown here with its context. Clones were read by immunoSEQ multiplex PCR, and TCRdb kept only the in-frame ones, dropping some. The table records some 78,000 clones, around 96% of them present only once. This sample was included in a study of human thymus T cells. The CDR3 runs to 18 residues. Trimming pared 10 bases from V and 0 bases from J, leaving 25 bases between. The thymus tissue came from resections taken during corrective heart surgery. Healthy Finnish infants undergoing corrective surgery for congenital heart defects provided the donor material. The clonotype comes from a boy younger than two with a congenital heart defect but otherwise immunologically healthy. The sequenced sample consisted of thymus tissue. The chain uses TRBV23-1 and TRBJ1-5; TRBD1 is a possible D gene (6 bases). TRBV23-1 is assigned to the ORF class and has an uncertain function. The CDR3 bases are TGCGCCACCACAAACAGGGAGTGTCTGGGGTATAGCAATCAGCCCCAGCATTTT. Its translation is CATTNRECLGYSNQPQHF.